These 6 T cell receptor beta chains share one sample of origin, sequenced in a study of blood T cell repertoires in COVID-19. Sequencing used immunoSEQ multiplex PCR; TCRdb keeps in-frame clones, though not all of them. Of 200,000 or so clones detected, around nine tenths appear once; the ten largest clones hold about 7%. The sequenced sample consisted of PBMCs or T cells enriched from blood (not recorded which). The receptors derive from a man aged 25 to 40 in a cohort exposed to, infected with or recovered from COVID-19 (not recorded which).

V is TRBV12-5 and J is TRBJ2-1, with TRBD1 matching 8 bases. This CDR3 spans 14 amino acids. Losses at the gene ends were 6 bases for V and 7 bases for J; bases not matched to a gene: 8. Germline CDR1 LGHNT, CDR2 FRNRAP. The CDR3: CASGRGTGRNEQFF. The CDR3 DNA reads TGTGCTAGTGGCCGGGGGACAGGAAGGAATGAGCAGTTCTTC.

The chain uses TRBV19 and TRBJ2-5, with D uncertain. Trimming stripped 3 bases from V and 1 base from J, with 12 bases between. Germline V gene data show CDR1 as LNHDA and CDR2 as SQIVND (reference sequence). This CDR3 region has 15 residues. For the CDR3, the DNA is TGTGCCAGTAGTATCATTGTTGCGATCCAAGAGACCCAGTACTTC. It is translated as CASSIIVAIQETQYF.

This clone was detected once. The chain carries TRBV5-1 and TRBJ1-2; D uncertain. The CDR3 runs 15 residues. Trimming shortened V by 5 bases and J by 4 bases, and 18 bases separated the two germline ends. CDR1 is SGHRS, CDR2 YFSETQ, per germline. The CDR3 DNA is TGCGCCAGCAGGGAAGAGTTTATCGCTAGCTATGGCTACACCTTC. Its protein product is CASREEFIASYGYTF.

The gene calls are TRBV29-1 and TRBJ2-7, with D perhaps matching TRBD2 (5 bases). From germline, CDR1 is SQVTM and CDR2 ANQGSEA. The V end lost 5 bases, the J end lost 4 bases, and 24 bases lay between the germline ends. The CDR3 spans 16 residues. The CDR3, as DNA: TGCAGCGTTTCTCCCGGGCGAAGGAGGTACCCTTACGAGCAGTACTTC. Its protein product is CSVSPGRRRYPYEQYF.

This chain connects TRBV5-6 to TRBJ2-4; 8 bases fit TRBD1. The CDR3 contains 17 residues. With 4 bases clipped from V and 2 bases from J, the junction kept 11 bases outside the gene matches. Germline V lookup: CDR1 SGHDT, CDR2 YYEEEE. The CDR3 loop reads CASSLTLQGATKNIQYF. CDR3 DNA: TGTGCCAGCAGCCTGACACTGCAGGGGGCTACCAAAAACATTCAGTACTTC.

V usage is TRBV7-9 and J usage is TRBJ2-7; 7 bases line up with TRBD1. After removal of 4 bases from V and 3 bases from J, the junction contained 12 bases not matched to a gene. This CDR3 contains 16 residues. The germline gives CDR1 SEHNR, CDR2 FQNEAQ (reference sequence). Here the CDR3 reads CASSSGPGQPIYEQYF. As DNA, the CDR3 is TGTGCCAGCAGCTCTGGACCGGGACAGCCGATCTACGAGCAGTACTTC.